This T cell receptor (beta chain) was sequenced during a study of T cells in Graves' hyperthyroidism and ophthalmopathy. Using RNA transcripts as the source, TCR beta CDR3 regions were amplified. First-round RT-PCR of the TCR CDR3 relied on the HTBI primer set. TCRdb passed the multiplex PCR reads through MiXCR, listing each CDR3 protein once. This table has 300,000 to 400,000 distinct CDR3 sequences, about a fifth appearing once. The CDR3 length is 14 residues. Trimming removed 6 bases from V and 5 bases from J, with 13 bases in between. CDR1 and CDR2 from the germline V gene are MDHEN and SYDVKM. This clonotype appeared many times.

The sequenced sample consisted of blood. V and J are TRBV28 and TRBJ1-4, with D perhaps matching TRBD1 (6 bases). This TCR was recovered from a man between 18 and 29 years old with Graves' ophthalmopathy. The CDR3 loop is CASSLTGLNEKLFF. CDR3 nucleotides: TGTGCCAGCAGCCTGACAGGCCTCAATGAAAAACTGTTTTTT.